Each of the 8 T cell receptor beta chains below was sequenced from the same sample in a study of identical twins. From the 5' RACE reads, TCRdb called clonotypes with MiXCR, one entry per CDR3 protein. The profile covers approximately 350,000 distinct CDR3 sequences, with approximately 13% appearing a single time and 7.2% taken by the ten largest. These data were also reused for a study on yellow fever vaccine responses in identical twins.

The sequenced sample consisted of CD8+ T cells sorted from blood. Receptor source: a young woman in good health.

This rearrangement joins TRBV4-1 to TRBJ1-6, with 8 nucleotides matching TRBD1. CDR1 and CDR2 from the germline V gene are MGHRA and YSYEKL. The CDR3 runs 15 residues. The trim removed 3 bases at V and 10 bases at J, leaving 8 bases unmatched. The DNA of the CDR3 is TGCGCCAGCAGCCAGGGACCAGGGGGCAGATCACCCCTCCACTTT. Translation: CASSQGPGGRSPLHF.

The chain links TRBV2 to TRBJ2-5, with D uncertain. The CDR3 length is 13 residues. V was pared by 6 bases and J by 3 bases, with 11 bases between. In germline, CDR1 is SNHLY, CDR2 FYNNEI. The CDR3: CASRRNEEETQYF. In DNA, the CDR3 is TGTGCCAGCAGGCGCAATGAGGAAGAGACCCAGTACTTC.

This clonotype was seen many times. The rearrangement links TRBV4-1 to TRBJ2-1; TRBD1 aligns across 7 bases. Germline V gene data show CDR1 as MGHRA and CDR2 as YSYEKL. The CDR3 covers 15 residues. After removal of 3 bases from V and 5 bases from J, the junction contained 7 bases not matched to a gene. CDR3 loop: CASSHTGTENNEQFF. In DNA form, the CDR3 reads TGCGCCAGCAGCCACACAGGGACAGAGAACAATGAGCAGTTCTTC.

This clonotype was recorded a few times. The CDR3 protein is CASSERLAGEVDTQYF. The CDR3 nucleotides are TGTGCCAGCAGTGAGAGACTAGCGGGAGAGGTAGATACGCAGTATTTT. The chain joins TRBV25-1 to TRBJ2-3; TRBD2 matches 12 bases. Germline assignment: CDR1 MGHDK and CDR2 SYGVNS. V shed 3 bases and J 5 bases; nucleotides not matched to a gene: 6. CDR3 length equals 16 residues. Based on the CDR3 plus reference TRBV25-1 and TRBJ2-3, the full variable domain is EADIYQTPRYLVIGTGKKITLECSQTMGHDKMYWYQQDPGMELHLIHYSYGVNSTEKGDLSSESTVSRIRTEHFPLTLESARPSHTSQYLCASSERLAGEVDTQYFGPGTRLTVL.

The chain is built from TRBV6-5 and TRBJ2-3, with a possible D match to TRBD2 (6 bases). The germline V and J ends were trimmed by 3 bases and 5 bases, with 15 bases remaining between them. The CDR3 is made up of 15 amino acids. Looked up from germline, CDR1 is MNHEY and CDR2 is SVGAGI. CDR3 DNA: TGTGCCAGCAGTTATGCGTCCAGGAGGGGAGATACGCAGTATTTT. Its translation is CASSYASRRGDTQYF.

J is TRBJ2-3 and V is TRBV4-1; TRBD2 aligns across 8 bases. CDR1 MGHRA and CDR2 YSYEKL come from the germline V gene. CDR3 size: 17 residues. V lost 2 bases, J lost 4 bases, and 11 bases stayed unmatched. CDR3 bases: TGCGCCAGCAGCCAACCTTTCCGGGAGGGCCTCCCAGATACGCAGTATTTT. The encoded protein is CASSQPFREGLPDTQYF.

This clonotype was observed at least ten times. This chain connects TRBV12-3 or TRBV12-4 to TRBJ2-1; D gene ambiguous. V lost 6 bases and J 9 bases, leaving 21 bases between the germline ends. This CDR3 comprises 15 residues. CDR3 in DNA: TGTGCCAGCAGCCCGGCCCTTGTAGTTCTGGGTGAGCAGTTCTTC. It is translated as CASSPALVVLGEQFF.

This clonotype was found a few times. The rearrangement joins TRBV6-2 or TRBV6-3 to TRBJ1-6; maybe TRBD1 (5 bases). V was shortened by 7 bases and J by 1 base, with 8 bases between the two germline ends. The CDR3 extends over 14 amino acids. Germline CDR1 is MNHEY and CDR2 is SVGEGT. CDR3 nucleotide sequence: TGTGCCAGCACTAGGGGATCCTATAATTCACCCCTCCACTTT. Amino acids: CASTRGSYNSPLHF.